This T cell receptor beta chain derives from a study of cytomegalovirus exposure and HLA in healthy donors. PCR used 60 Vbeta primers and 13 Jbeta primers. Profiled with immunoSEQ multiplex PCR; TCRdb holds only in-frame clones, not every one. Of approximately 170,000 clones in the sample, 83% were seen once. The junction had 13 bases not matched to a gene; V was cut back by 3 bases and J by 8 bases. CDR3 length equals 18 residues. Per germline, CDR1 SGHDT and CDR2 YYEEEE. Findings and caveats of the study: In a later analysis, several top co-occurrence clusters appeared linked to parvovirus B19, influenza, CMV and Epstein-Barr virus. In vitro, three CMV-associated chains proved specific for CMV antigens. Sequence variants that were highly shared formed a cluster that was likely a sequencing artifact.

About this clone: As yet, its antigen is unknown.

The rearrangement links TRBV5-6 to TRBJ2-2; 13 bases line up with TRBD2. Sequencing was performed on PBMCs. This TCR derives from a man aged 50 to 59 in good health and CMV-seropositive. CDR3 in DNA: TGTGCCAGCAGCTCCAAATATCCGGGACTAGCGGGGCTTGGGGAGCTGTTTTTT. This translates into CASSSKYPGLAGLGELFF. The full variable domain, rest sourced from reference TRBV5-6 and TRBJ2-2, is DAGVTQSPTHLIKTRGQQVTLRCSPKSGHDTVSWYQQALGQGPQFIFQYYEEEERQRGNFPDRFSGHQFPNYSSELNVNALLLGDSALYLCASSSKYPGLAGLGELFFGEGSRLTVL.